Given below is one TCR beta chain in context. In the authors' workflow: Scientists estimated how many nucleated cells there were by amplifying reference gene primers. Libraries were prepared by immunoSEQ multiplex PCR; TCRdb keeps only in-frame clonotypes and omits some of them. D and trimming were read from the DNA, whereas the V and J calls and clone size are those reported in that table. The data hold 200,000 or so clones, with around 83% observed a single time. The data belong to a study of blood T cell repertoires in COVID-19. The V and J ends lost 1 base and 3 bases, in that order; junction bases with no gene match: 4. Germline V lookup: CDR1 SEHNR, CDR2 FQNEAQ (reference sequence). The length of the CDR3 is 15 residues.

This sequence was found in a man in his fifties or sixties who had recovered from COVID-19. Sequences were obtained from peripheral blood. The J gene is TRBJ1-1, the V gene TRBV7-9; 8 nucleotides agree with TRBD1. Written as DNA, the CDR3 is TGTGCCAGCAGCTTAGAACAGGGGGTATACACTGAAGCTTTCTTT. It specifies CASSLEQGVYTEAFF.